This is a list of T cell receptor beta chains from one sample in a study of breast tumors, draining lymph nodes, adjacent tissues. TCRdb fed the multiplex PCR reads into MiXCR, producing one record per CDR3 protein. The data hold about 300,000 distinct CDR3 sequences, with roughly 30% observed a single time. The sequenced sample was axillary lymph node tissue. The receptors derive from a female donor with breast cancer. Some clones in this sample may be carry-over from other donors' samples. Each CDR3 is given with its conserved first and last residue. The order of the fields is J gene, V gene, CDR3 protein.

j_gene: TRBJ2-7; v_gene: TRBV18; CDR3aa: CASSPYPGEYEQYF
j_gene: TRBJ2-3; v_gene: TRBV19; CDR3aa: CASSIDRAEGGDTQYF
j_gene: TRBJ1-2; v_gene: TRBV7-2; CDR3aa: CASTKAGGYTF
j_gene: TRBJ2-1; v_gene: TRBV14; CDR3aa: CASSHLAGGIYNEQFF
j_gene: TRBJ2-3; v_gene: TRBV7-8; CDR3aa: CASSLSGTANTQYF
j_gene: TRBJ1-4; v_gene: TRBV24-1; CDR3aa: CATSGPTEGVREKLSF
j_gene: TRBJ1-2; v_gene: TRBV19; CDR3aa: CASSIQGRDYGYTF
j_gene: TRBJ1-4; v_gene: TRBV2; CDR3aa: CASKESTNEKLFF
j_gene: TRBJ2-5; v_gene: TRBV10-2; CDR3aa: CASTGGETQYF
j_gene: TRBJ1-2; v_gene: TRBV25-1; CDR3aa: CARFVQINYGYTF
j_gene: TRBJ2-3; v_gene: TRBV6-1; CDR3aa: CVSMGGLVTDTQYF
j_gene: TRBJ1-4; v_gene: TRBV15; CDR3aa: CATSRQGAGDEKLFF
j_gene: TRBJ1-2; v_gene: TRBV3-1; CDR3aa: CASRSPGDGYGYTF
j_gene: TRBJ2-3; v_gene: TRBV15; CDR3aa: CATSRGGIGDTQYF
j_gene: TRBJ2-7; v_gene: TRBV6-5; CDR3aa: CASKTGLREQYF
j_gene: TRBJ2-7; v_gene: TRBV11-2; CDR3aa: CASSLDVAAYVYERYF